The 32 T cell receptor beta chains presented below share a single source sample, sequenced in a study of blood T cell repertoires in COVID-19. Only in-frame clones appear in the TCRdb table, and some are missing; sequencing was by immunoSEQ multiplex PCR. The sample lists 150,000 to 200,000 clones; 80% to 90% were seen once. Sequencing used peripheral blood. All receptors derive from a man aged 55 to 70 with acute or convalescent COVID-19.

CDR3 in DNA: TGTGCCAGCAGTACCCCACAGGGGGGAGATACGCAGTATTTT. It specifies CASSTPQGGDTQYF. The gene calls are TRBV28 and TRBJ2-3; 8 bases match TRBD1. Losses at the gene ends were 5 bases for V and 5 bases for J; bases not matched to a gene: 6. Germline V CDR1 and CDR2: MDHEN, SYDVKM. CDR3 length: 14 residues.

The chain couples TRBV7-6 to TRBJ1-1, with 7 positions matching TRBD1. The CDR3 is made up of 15 amino acids. V lost 4 bases and J lost 0; bases outside the gene matches: 5. Germline CDR1 reads SGHVS; CDR2 reads FNYEAQ. The chain's CDR3 is CASSWGDSMNTEAFF. In DNA form, the CDR3 reads TGTGCCAGCAGCTGGGGGGACAGTATGAACACTGAAGCTTTCTTT.

J is TRBJ1-1 and V is TRBV28; D unclear. The V end was cut by 1 base, the J end by 3 bases, with 9 bases between. This CDR3 is built from 14 residues. Germline CDR1 reads MDHEN; CDR2 reads SYDVKM. As DNA, the CDR3 is TGTGCCAGCAGTTTATCCAAATCCCACACTGAAGCTTTCTTT. This sequence encodes CASSLSKSHTEAFF.

The chain is built from TRBV6-2 or TRBV6-3 and TRBJ1-1; 7 bases map to TRBD1. The V segment lost 5 bases and the J segment 2 bases; nucleotides outside the gene matches: 5. Germline CDR1 is MNHEY and CDR2 is SVGEGT. This CDR3 has 14 amino acids. CDR3 sequence: CASSMTGYNTEAFF. In nucleotides, the CDR3 is TGTGCCAGCAGTATGACAGGGTACAACACTGAAGCTTTCTTT.

This clone was recorded at least ten times. The gene calls are TRBV29-1 and TRBJ1-1; the D gene is possibly TRBD1 (6 bases). From germline, CDR1 is SQVTM and CDR2 ANQGSEA. V was clipped by 7 bases and J by 1 base, with 13 bases between them. The CDR3 contains 13 residues. Here the CDR3 DNA reads TGCAGCGCCACGGGACACCCGAACACTGAAGCTTTCTTT. Translation gives CSATGHPNTEAFF.

This clone was counted a few times. The chain links TRBV5-1 to TRBJ2-7; 9 bases match TRBD1. The CDR3 runs 17 residues. The V gene end was trimmed by 3 bases and the J gene end by 1 base; junction bases not matched to a gene: 11. Germline CDR1 reads SGHRS; CDR2 reads YFSETQ. For the CDR3, the DNA is TGCGCCAGCAGCTGGGGGACAGGGCGGAACCCTTCCTACGAGCAGTACTTC. It yields the protein CASSWGTGRNPSYEQYF.

The chain joins TRBV5-4 to TRBJ1-2; 8 bases are shared with TRBD1. CDR3 size: 15 residues. CDR1 and CDR2 (germline): SGHNT, YYREEE (reference sequence). Trimming removed 4 bases from V and 6 bases from J; junction bases left unmatched: 11. CDR3 in DNA: TGTGCCAGCAGCCGAGGACAGGGCGAAGGGCATGGCTACACCTTC. Its translation: CASSRGQGEGHGYTF.

The chain combines TRBV6-5 with TRBJ1-2; TRBD1 might be the D (5 bases). Germline V gene lookup returns CDR1 MNHEY and CDR2 SVGAGI. The CDR3 length is 14 residues. Deletions cut 7 bases from V and 2 bases from J, with 14 bases between. The CDR3 coding sequence is TGTGCCAGCACTCAAACAGGACGGAACTATGGCTACACCTTC. Protein sequence: CASTQTGRNYGYTF.

This clone was observed a few times. The junction differs from germline at one of its ends, possibly a read error. V usage is TRBV30 and J usage is TRBJ1-1, with no clear D. Germline V lookup: CDR1 GTSNPN, CDR2 SVGIG (reference sequence). CDR3 length: 13 residues. The CDR3 is CARSPGRGTEAFF. The CDR3 bases are TGTGCCCGGAGCCCGGGGAGAGGCACTGAAGCTTTCTTT.

This clone showed up many times. The rearrangement joins TRBV15 to TRBJ1-6, with a weak D call TRBD1 (5 bases). Germline V gene data show CDR1 as LNHNV and CDR2 as YYDKDF (reference sequence). The CDR3 is made up of 13 amino acids. The V end was cut by 5 bases, the J end by 7 bases, with 9 bases between. The CDR3 nucleotides are TGTGCCACCAGCGGCCAGGGCAATTCACCCCTCCACTTT. It encodes CATSGQGNSPLHF.

J is TRBJ1-2 and V is TRBV5-1; maybe TRBD1 (6 bases). V gave up 4 bases and J gave up 2 bases, with 15 bases separating them. The CDR3 has 15 residues. CDR1 and CDR2 (germline): SGHRS, YFSETQ. The CDR3 sequence is CASSAGPQGNYGYTF. DNA of the CDR3: TGCGCCAGCAGCGCCGGGCCCCAGGGGAACTATGGCTACACCTTC. Filled out from reference TRBV5-1 and TRBJ1-2, the complete variable domain reads KAGVTQTPRYLIKTRGQQVTLSCSPISGHRSVSWYQQTPGQGLQFLFEYFSETQRNKGNFPGRFSGRQFSNSRSEMNVSTLELGDSALYLCASSAGPQGNYGYTFGSGTRLTVV.

This clone was counted a single time. The chain carries TRBV11-1 and TRBJ2-1, with TRBD2 matching 13 bases. The junction had 4 bases not matched to a gene; V was cut back by 5 bases and J by 6 bases. Germline V gene data show CDR1 as SGHAT and CDR2 as FQDESV (reference sequence). The CDR3 sequence is 15 residues long. Here the CDR3 reads CASSPGLAGSNEQFF. DNA of the CDR3: TGTGCCAGCAGCCCGGGACTAGCGGGAAGCAATGAGCAGTTCTTC.

The rearrangement uses TRBV7-9 and TRBJ1-6, with D maybe TRBD1 (5 bases). Germline V lookup: CDR1 SEHNR, CDR2 FQNEAQ (reference sequence). V was clipped by 2 bases and J by 9 bases, with 14 bases between them. The CDR3 has 15 residues. The CDR3 nucleotides read TGTGCCAGCAGCTTATTTCAGGGATTAGGTTCACCCCTCCACTTT. Translation: CASSLFQGLGSPLHF.

The rearrangement joins TRBV21-1 to TRBJ2-3; the D segment call TRBD1 is taken from the table without a DNA check. TRBV21-1 has pseudogene status. CDR3 size: 20 residues. The CDR3 here is CASSKVSDRGDDSSTDTQYF. The CDR3 nucleotides are TGTGCCAGCAGCAAAGTCTCGGACAGGGGCGACGACTCCAGCACAGATACGCAGTATTTT.

This clone was picked up one time. DNA of the CDR3: TGTGCCAGCACCCATGACGGGGGAGGGGCAGATACGCAGTATTTT. Translation gives CASTHDGGGADTQYF. V is TRBV7-9 and J is TRBJ2-3, with 7 nucleotides matching TRBD2. Germline V gene data show CDR1 as SEHNR and CDR2 as FQNEAQ (reference sequence). Germline trimming cut 7 bases from V and 4 bases from J; bases unmatched to any gene: 11. The CDR3 consists of 15 residues.

The chain has TRBV28 and TRBJ2-7; D is possibly TRBD2 (6 bases). V was pared by 6 bases and J by 6 bases, with 12 bases between. CDR3 size: 12 residues. CDR1 and CDR2 from the germline V gene are MDHEN and SYDVKM. The CDR3 coding sequence is TGTGCCAGCAGCAAAACTAGCAGCGAGCAGTACTTC. This translates into CASSKTSSEQYF. Variable domain in full (rest from reference TRBV28 and TRBJ2-7): DVKVTQSSRYLVKRTGEKVFLECVQDMDHENMFWYRQDPGLGLRLIYFSYDVKMKEKGDIPEGYSVSREKKERFSLILESASTNQTSMYLCASSKTSSEQYFGPGTRLTVT.

The V call is TRBV7-3, the J call TRBJ1-1; TRBD1 aligns across 7 bases. V lost 4 bases, J lost 4 bases, and 9 bases stayed unmatched. Germline loops: CDR1 SGHTA, CDR2 FQGTGA. The CDR3 consists of 15 residues. For the CDR3, the DNA is TGTGCCAGCAGCTCCGATCCTACAGGGGCCACTGAAGCTTTCTTT. This sequence encodes CASSSDPTGATEAFF.

This sequence joins TRBV18 and TRBJ2-3; a possible D gene is TRBD2 (6 bases). V was shortened by 3 bases and J by 0 bases, with 13 bases between the two germline ends. The germline CDR1 and CDR2 sequences are KGHSH and LQKENI. CDR3 size: 16 residues. CDR3: CASSPVLAPSTDTQYF. CDR3 nucleotide sequence: TGTGCCAGCTCACCGGTACTAGCACCTAGCACAGATACGCAGTATTTT.

This clone was found once. The V and J genes are TRBV5-5 and TRBJ2-1, with D possibly matching TRBD1 (5 bases). The CDR3 contains 14 residues. CDR1 and CDR2 (germline): SGHKS, YYEKEE (reference sequence). V lost 1 base and J lost 6, with 11 bases in between. The CDR3 DNA reads TGTGCCAGCAGCTTGAGGCCCCAGGGCAATGAGCAGTTCTTC. It translates to CASSLRPQGNEQFF.

The genes are TRBV20-1 and TRBJ1-6, with 7 bases fitting TRBD1. J lost 10 bases, V lost 3 bases, and 6 bases had no gene match. The germline gives CDR1 DFQATT, CDR2 SNEGSKA (reference sequence). This CDR3 has 13 residues. The CDR3 is CSASEGARSPLHF. The CDR3 nucleotides are TGCAGTGCTAGTGAGGGGGCGCGGTCACCCCTCCACTTT.

The chain employs TRBV5-4 and TRBJ1-2, with D tentatively TRBD1 (6 bases). The CDR3 length is 15 residues. Trimming removed 6 bases from V and 2 bases from J, with 17 bases in between. Germline lookup yields CDR1 SGHNT and CDR2 YYREEE (reference sequence). The CDR3 DNA reads as TGTGCCAGCATCGGGGAGGGGGACAAGAACTATGGCTACACCTTC. Translation: CASIGEGDKNYGYTF.

V gene TRBV24-1 combines with J gene TRBJ1-4, with 8 bases identical to TRBD1. The length of the CDR3 is 15 residues. V trimming: 4 bases; J trimming: 4 bases; junction bases outside the gene matches: 4. Germline CDR1 KGHDR, CDR2 SFDVKD. Here the CDR3 DNA reads TGTGCCACCAGTGACGTTGGACAGGGTAATGAAAAACTGTTTTTT. Translating gives CATSDVGQGNEKLFF.

The V gene is TRBV2, the J gene TRBJ2-5; D not certain. This CDR3 spans 12 amino acids. The germline V gene has CDR1 SNHLY and CDR2 FYNNEI. Trimming pared 5 bases from V and 5 bases from J, leaving 9 bases between. The CDR3 DNA is TGTGCCAGCAGTCAGGCCAGGGAGACCCAGTACTTC. The encoded protein is CASSQARETQYF.

V is TRBV2 and J is TRBJ1-5; 10 nucleotides match TRBD1. This CDR3 is 15 amino acids long. V lost 4 bases to trimming and J lost 4 bases; unmatched junction nucleotides: 4. Looked up from germline, CDR1 is SNHLY and CDR2 is FYNNEI. CDR3 coding DNA: TGTGCCAGCAGTGGGACAGGGGGATGGAATCAGCCCCAGCATTTT. Translating it yields CASSGTGGWNQPQHF.

The rearrangement joins TRBV24-1 to TRBJ2-1; 11 bases fit TRBD2. The CDR3 runs 15 residues. The junction had 14 bases not matched to a gene; V was cut back by 10 bases and J by 10 bases. Germline CDR1 and CDR2: KGHDR and SFDVKD. For the CDR3, the DNA is TGTGCCACTGGCCGATTCGGACTAGCGGGTAACGAGCAGTTCTTC. This translates into CATGRFGLAGNEQFF.

The chain carries TRBV24-1 and TRBJ2-3; possible D gene TRBD1, 6 bases. The CDR3 runs 15 residues. V was shortened by 4 bases and J by 1 base, with 11 bases between the two germline ends. Germline loops: CDR1 KGHDR, CDR2 SFDVKD. CDR3 sequence reads: CATSDSDRRTDTQYF. CDR3 in DNA: TGTGCCACCAGTGACTCGGACAGACGCACAGATACGCAGTATTTT.

The V call is TRBV7-6, the J call TRBJ2-2; TRBD2 is a possible D gene (5 bases). Per germline, CDR1 SGHVS and CDR2 FNYEAQ. The CDR3 is 15 amino acids. V was shortened by 6 bases and J by 3 bases, with 14 bases between the two germline ends. The CDR3 coding sequence is TGTGCCAGCAGTCCTGGGATGAGGGACACCGGGGAGCTGTTTTTT. Amino acids: CASSPGMRDTGELFF.

The rearrangement joins TRBV6-5 to TRBJ1-5, with 11 bases aligning to TRBD1. With V trimmed by 5 bases and J by 4 bases, 4 bases remained unmatched. The CDR3 is 15 amino acids. Germline V gene sequence: CDR1 MNHEY, CDR2 SVGAGI. The CDR3, as DNA: TGTGCCAGCAGTAGGACAGGGGGCACTAATCAGCCCCAGCATTTT. Its translation is CASSRTGGTNQPQHF.

This rearrangement joins TRBV28 to TRBJ1-6; 8 bases are shared with TRBD1. The CDR3 spans 13 residues. CDR1 and CDR2 from the germline V gene are MDHEN and SYDVKM. Losses at the gene ends were 11 bases for V and 5 bases for J; bases not matched to a gene: 5. The CDR3 sequence: CAAGQGHNSPLHF. DNA of the CDR3: TGTGCCGCCGGACAGGGTCATAATTCACCCCTCCACTTT.

The CDR3 DNA sequence: TGTGCCAGCTCACCACCGGAGCGAAGCGGCTACACCTTC. Its translation: CASSPPERSGYTF. The chain uses TRBV18 and TRBJ1-2; D uncertain. This CDR3 has 13 residues. V lost 0 bases and J 8 bases, leaving 10 bases between the germline ends. Germline CDR1 and CDR2: KGHSH and LQKENI. Full variable domain (rest looked up from reference TRBV18 and TRBJ1-2): NAGVMQNPRHLVRRRGQEARLRCSPMKGHSHVYWYRQLPEEGLKFMVYLQKENIIDESGMPKERFSAEFPKEGPSILRIQQVVRGDSAAYFCASSPPERSGYTFGSGTRLTVV.

The gene calls are TRBV24-1 and TRBJ2-5; a weak D match, TRBD2 (6 bases). V lost 4 bases and J lost 4, with 12 bases in between. Germline V gene data show CDR1 as KGHDR and CDR2 as SFDVKD. This CDR3 has 14 residues. This CDR3 reads CATSEHRGVETQYF. DNA for the CDR3: TGTGCCACCAGTGAGCATCGCGGGGTAGAGACCCAGTACTTC.

This chain connects TRBV2 to TRBJ2-3, with D possibly being TRBD2 (5 bases). Deletions cut 6 bases from V and 0 bases from J, with 22 bases between. The length of the CDR3 is 18 residues. CDR1 is SNHLY, CDR2 FYNNEI, per germline. Here the CDR3 DNA reads TGTGCCAGCAGAGCGCCGCGGGCCTCGAGCCTAAGCACAGATACGCAGTATTTT. Amino acids: CASRAPRASSLSTDTQYF.